Following are 23 T cell receptor beta chains from one sample sequenced in a study of shared clonotypes between healthy human individuals. The repertoire was sequenced with immunoSEQ multiplex PCR; TCRdb's copy has only in-frame clones and lacks some. Of roughly 1.4 million clones listed, approximately 98.5% are singletons. The specimen sequenced was naive CD4+ T cells sorted from blood. The subset here: CD45RA+ positively selected. These receptors originate from a man aged 30 to 39 in good health.

CDR3 coding DNA: TGCGCCAGCAGCGTGGGAGCCGGGCAAGATACGCAGTATTTT. Translation: CASSVGAGQDTQYF. The genes are TRBV5-1 and TRBJ2-3, with D tentatively TRBD2 (5 bases). The CDR3 extends over 14 amino acids. V was cut by 4 bases and J by 5 bases, with 14 bases left in between. Per germline, CDR1 SGHRS and CDR2 YFSETQ.

CDR3 DNA: TGTGCCAGCAGCTTACTAGTCAGCTATGGCTACACCTTC. Amino acid sequence: CASSLLVSYGYTF. The chain recombines TRBV7-8 with TRBJ1-2; D is ambiguous. Germline values: CDR1 SGHVS, CDR2 FQNEAQ. The ends were cut back, 2 bases at V and 4 bases at J, with 8 bases in the middle. This CDR3 is 13 amino acids long.

The J gene is TRBJ2-1, the V gene TRBV4-3, with 11 bases that match TRBD2. Trimming took 3 bases from V and 7 from J; bases not matched to a gene: 8. The germline gives CDR1 LGHNA, CDR2 YSLEER. The CDR3 extends over 16 amino acids. CDR3 DNA sequence: TGCGCCAGCAGCCACTCCTCCGGGACTAGCGGTAATGAGCAGTTCTTC. Its translation: CASSHSSGTSGNEQFF.

J is TRBJ2-7 and V is TRBV7-8, with D possibly matching TRBD1 (6 bases). Germline CDR1 is SGHVS and CDR2 is FQNEAQ. V was clipped by 1 base and J by 3 bases, with 10 bases between them. The CDR3 covers 14 residues. The CDR3 coding sequence is TGTGCCAGCAGCTTAGGCCAGGGGAACTACGAGCAGTACTTC. The encoded protein is CASSLGQGNYEQYF.

The chain joins TRBV5-1 to TRBJ2-7; 12 bases are shared with TRBD2. V gave up 3 bases and J gave up 3 bases; unmatched junction bases: 4. This CDR3 comprises 15 residues. Germline loops: CDR1 SGHRS, CDR2 YFSETQ. The DNA of the CDR3 is TGCGCCAGCAGCTGGACTAGCGGGAATCTCTACGAGCAGTACTTC. Translated: CASSWTSGNLYEQYF. The full variable domain, rest sourced from reference TRBV5-1 and TRBJ2-7, is KAGVTQTPRYLIKTRGQQVTLSCSPISGHRSVSWYQQTPGQGLQFLFEYFSETQRNKGNFPGRFSGRQFSNSRSEMNVSTLELGDSALYLCASSWTSGNLYEQYFGPGTRLTVT.

The gene calls are TRBV6-5 and TRBJ2-1, with 7 positions matching TRBD2. This CDR3 has 16 residues. Germline V gives CDR1 MNHEY, CDR2 SVGAGI. Trimming removed 3 bases from V and 7 bases from J; junction bases left unmatched: 12. CDR3 coding DNA: TGTGCCAGCAGTTATCGCGGGAGTACGTACAGGAATGAGCAGTTCTTC. Protein sequence: CASSYRGSTYRNEQFF.

This chain joins TRBV29-1 and TRBJ1-1; no reliable D call. Deletions cut 4 bases from V and 9 bases from J, with 15 bases between. Germline CDR1 reads SQVTM; CDR2 reads ANQGSEA. CDR3 length equals 12 residues. The DNA of the CDR3 is TGCAGCGTTGGGTTGGGCGCGGGGAAAGCTTTCTTT. Translating it yields CSVGLGAGKAFF.

Concerning this clone: The sample contains more than one DNA sequence encoding this CDR3. The V gene is TRBV28, the J gene TRBJ2-2; D is ambiguous. Germline CDR1 is MDHEN and CDR2 is SYDVKM. CDR3 size: 13 residues. The ends were cut back, 3 bases at V and 1 base at J, with 3 bases in the middle. CDR3 amino acids: CASSFRNTGELFF. CDR3 in DNA: TGTGCCAGCAGTTTTCGGAACACCGGGGAGCTGTTTTTT.

The chain is built from TRBV10-2 and TRBJ2-7, with TRBD2 as a possible D gene (5 bases). Germline V gene sequence: CDR1 WSHSY, CDR2 SAAADI. This CDR3 is built from 14 residues. Trimming stripped 8 bases from V and 2 bases from J, with 16 bases between. CDR3 residues: CASDPGAAPYEQYF. DNA for the CDR3: TGCGCCAGCGACCCAGGAGCGGCCCCCTACGAGCAGTACTTC.

The chain combines TRBV5-8 with TRBJ2-5; 7 nucleotides align to TRBD1. V lost 6 bases and J lost 4; bases outside the gene matches: 6. CDR1 is SGHTS and CDR2 is YDEGEE in the germline V gene. The CDR3 covers 13 residues. This CDR3 is CASILDRSETQYF. The CDR3 DNA is TGTGCCAGCATTCTGGACAGGTCAGAGACCCAGTACTTC.

This clone was recorded only once. The chain uses TRBV5-1 and TRBJ2-7, with 10 bases aligning to TRBD1. V shed 4 bases, J shed 6 bases, and the junction held 13 bases outside the gene matches. There are 16 residues in the CDR3. The germline V gene has CDR1 SGHRS and CDR2 YFSETQ. CDR3 in DNA: TGCGCCAGCAGCGCGGTCGACAGGGGGCGAATGGGCGAGCAGTACTTC. This translates into CASSAVDRGRMGEQYF.

J is TRBJ2-3 and V is TRBV6-1; D not resolved. In germline, CDR1 is MNHNS, CDR2 SASEGT. This CDR3 has 13 amino acids. V gave up 4 bases and J gave up 2 bases, with 7 bases separating them. The CDR3 DNA reads as TGTGCCAGCAGTGTAGAGTACACAGATACGCAGTATTTT. This translates into CASSVEYTDTQYF.

This chain joins TRBV5-1 and TRBJ2-1, with D perhaps TRBD2 (6 bases). Germline V gene data show CDR1 as SGHRS and CDR2 as YFSETQ. The CDR3 has 16 residues. V lost 3 bases, J lost 6 bases, and 19 bases lay in between. CDR3 loop: CASSSRPGLPGNEQFF. In nucleotides, the CDR3 is TGCGCCAGCAGCTCTAGACCGGGACTTCCCGGCAATGAGCAGTTCTTC.

The chain carries TRBV5-1 and TRBJ2-1; 7 bases are shared with TRBD2. The CDR3 contains 16 residues. Germline trimming cut 0 bases from V and 3 bases from J; bases unmatched to any gene: 6. Germline CDR1 reads SGHRS; CDR2 reads YFSETQ. CDR3 DNA sequence: TGCGCCAGCAGCTTGGCTAGCGGCCAACTCTACAATGAGCAGTTCTTC. Its protein is CASSLASGQLYNEQFF.

The chain recombines TRBV6-1 with TRBJ1-4, with a weak D call TRBD1 (5 bases). This CDR3 spans 13 amino acids. The germline gives CDR1 MNHNS, CDR2 SASEGT. Trimming shortened V by 7 bases and J by 8 bases, and 14 bases separated the two germline ends. CDR3 amino acids: CASMRREGEKLFF. The DNA for the CDR3 is TGTGCCAGCATGCGAAGGGAGGGGGAAAAACTGTTTTTT.

This chain joins TRBV4-1 and TRBJ2-5; 9 bases align to TRBD2. Germline CDR1 is MGHRA and CDR2 is YSYEKL. This CDR3 comprises 13 residues. The V and J ends lost 5 bases and 5 bases, in that order; junction bases with no gene match: 3. The CDR3 spells CASSVSGSETQYF. The CDR3 DNA reads TGCGCCAGCAGCGTTAGCGGGAGTGAGACCCAGTACTTC.

The V call is TRBV11-2, the J call TRBJ1-2; D possibly corresponds to TRBD1 (5 bases). CDR1 is SGHAT, CDR2 FQNNGV, per germline. With 6 bases removed from V and 6 bases from J, the gap between germline ends came to 17 bases. This CDR3 comprises 14 residues. The CDR3: CASRHPGPTNGYTF. The CDR3 DNA reads TGTGCCAGCAGACATCCAGGGCCCACGAATGGCTACACCTTC.

The V and J genes are TRBV2 and TRBJ2-1; 10 bases are shared with TRBD2. The CDR3 has 14 amino acids. The V segment lost 4 bases and the J segment 6 bases; nucleotides outside the gene matches: 3. The germline CDR1 and CDR2 sequences are SNHLY and FYNNEI. The CDR3: CASSVSGGTNEQFF. CDR3 sequence (DNA): TGTGCCAGCAGTGTTAGCGGGGGGACCAATGAGCAGTTCTTC.

The sample holds one count of this clone. The chain links TRBV15 to TRBJ1-5, with D possibly being TRBD1 (6 bases). V lost 0 bases and J 11 bases, leaving 17 bases between the germline ends. The CDR3 extends over 15 amino acids. Germline CDR1 is LNHNV and CDR2 is YYDKDF (reference sequence). CDR3 sequence reads: CATSREGAAGRSQHF. CDR3 nucleotides: TGTGCCACCAGCAGAGAGGGGGCAGCTGGGCGGTCCCAGCATTTT.

J is TRBJ1-3 and V is TRBV7-9; 7 bases fit TRBD1. From germline, CDR1 is SEHNR and CDR2 FQNEAQ (reference sequence). V dropped 3 bases and J dropped 1; count of bases not matched to a gene: 6. This CDR3 has 16 residues. CDR3 protein: CASSFSTGWSGNTIYF. The CDR3 nucleotides are TGTGCCAGCAGCTTTTCGACAGGGTGGTCTGGAAACACCATATATTTT.

This clone appeared a single time. The chain joins TRBV11-2 to TRBJ2-7, with D tentatively TRBD1 or TRBD2 (5 bases each). This CDR3 contains 17 residues. Germline V gene lookup returns CDR1 SGHAT and CDR2 FQNNGV. Trimming shortened V by 2 bases and J by 2 bases, and 19 bases separated the two germline ends. CDR3 amino acids: CASSLTIGGINTYEQYF. DNA for the CDR3: TGTGCCAGCAGCTTAACCATTGGGGGTATAAACACCTACGAGCAGTACTTC.

The rearrangement uses TRBV7-2 and TRBJ2-7, with D tentatively TRBD2 (5 bases). V was shortened by 6 bases and J by 3 bases, with 6 bases between the two germline ends. The CDR3 length is 11 residues. Per the germline V gene, CDR1 is SGHTA and CDR2 is FQGNSA. As DNA, the CDR3 is TGTGCCAGCAGGGGAGTCTACGAGCAGTACTTC. It yields the protein CASRGVYEQYF. The full variable domain, rest sourced from reference TRBV7-2 and TRBJ2-7, is GAGVSQSPSNKVTEKGKDVELRCDPISGHTALYWYRQSLGQGLEFLIYFQGNSAPDKSGLPSDRFSAERTGGSVSTLTIQRTQQEDSAVYLCASRGVYEQYFGPGTRLTVT.

The rearrangement joins TRBV14 to TRBJ2-7; 7 bases are shared with TRBD2. The CDR3 sequence is 16 residues long. V shed 3 bases, J shed 3 bases, and the junction held 11 bases outside the gene matches. The germline gives CDR1 SGHDN, CDR2 FVKESK. The chain's CDR3 is CASSQGSGAIYYEQYF. CDR3 coding DNA: TGTGCCAGCAGCCAGGGCAGCGGGGCGATCTACTACGAGCAGTACTTC.